Below, one T cell receptor beta chain is given with its context. Its antigen is unidentified. The data belong to a study of T cells in Graves' hyperthyroidism and ophthalmopathy. Study-level points and caveats: Also found in blood were most expanded thyroid clonotypes above 0.001.

The source material, RNA transcripts, was used to amplify TCR beta CDR3 regions. In the first-round RT-PCR of the TCR CDR3, the HTBI primer set was used. TCRdb reprocessed the multiplex PCR reads with MiXCR, giving one entry per CDR3 protein. Among roughly 510,000 distinct CDR3 sequences listed, over 35% were seen once. CDR1 is SEHNR, CDR2 FQNEAQ, per germline (reference sequence). V was shortened by 5 bases and J by 2 bases, with 12 bases between the two germline ends. This CDR3 contains 14 residues. Sequenced sample: peripheral blood or thyroid tissue (not recorded which). This sequence was found in an adult woman with Graves' disease, either hyperthyroidism or ophthalmopathy (not recorded which). V usage is TRBV7-9 and J usage is TRBJ2-5, with D tentatively TRBD1 (5 bases). CDR3 sequence reads: CASSVPGLQETQYF. The CDR3, as DNA: TGTGCCAGCAGCGTCCCAGGGTTGCAAGAGACCCAGTACTTC.